Listed below are T cell receptor beta chains from one sample, sequenced in a study of T cell repertoires in cytomegalovirus infection. One entry per CDR3 protein results from TCRdb running MiXCR on the reads. The sample lists about 740,000 distinct CDR3 sequences; roughly 36% were seen once. Sequencing was done on a sample of PBMCs. These receptors all stem from a human donor in good health (CMV status not recorded). Some clones in this sample may be carry-over from other donors' samples. The CDR3 runs from the conserved cysteine through the conserved F or W. D genes are given only for firm matches. Rows may omit the clone size; those that give it use once, few, many or a size class.

>TRBV7-2|TRBJ2-1|TRBD1|.
TGTGCCAGCAGCTTTGGGACAGGGGTTACCTACAATGAGCAGTTCTTC
CASSFGTGVTYNEQFF
>TRBV10-3|TRBJ2-1|.|.
TGTGCCATCTGGGATAGCTCCTACAATGAGCAGTTCTTC
CAIWDSSYNEQFF
>TRBV28|TRBJ2-1|TRBD2|many
TGTGCCAGCAGTTTACTTCCTAGCGGGAGCTCCTACAATGAGCAGTTCTTC
CASSLLPSGSSYNEQFF
>TRBV5-1|TRBJ2-3|.|few
TGCGCCAGCAGCTCTCCGACAGGAAAAAGCACAGATACGCAGTATTTT
CASSSPTGKSTDTQYF
>TRBV4-1|TRBJ2-1|.|.
TGCGCCAGCAGCCAGGTCCTATGGGATAATGAGCCGTTCTTC
CASSQVLWDNEPFF
>TRBV27|TRBJ1-4|.|.
TGTGCCAGCAGTTCGGGTCAGACCTTTAATGAAAAACTGTTTTTT
CASSSGQTFNEKLFF
>TRBV7-6|TRBJ2-5|.|.
TGTGCCAGCAGCCCAGGGCGACAGCAAGAGACCCAGTACTTC
CASSPGRQQETQYF
>TRBV7-3|TRBJ2-5|.|few
TGTGCCAGCAGCCGCCGGTCGGGCGTTCAAGAGACCCAGTACTTC
CASSRRSGVQETQYF
>TRBV28|TRBJ1-5|TRBD1|.
TGTGCCAGCAGTTTGGGTTCTATGTTTGGACAGGGGGCGCGGATTCAGCCCCAGCATTTT
CASSLGSMFGQGARIQPQHF
>TRBV2|TRBJ1-4|.|few
TGTGCCAGCACTGTAGCAACTAATGAAAAACTGTTTTTT
CASTVATNEKLFF